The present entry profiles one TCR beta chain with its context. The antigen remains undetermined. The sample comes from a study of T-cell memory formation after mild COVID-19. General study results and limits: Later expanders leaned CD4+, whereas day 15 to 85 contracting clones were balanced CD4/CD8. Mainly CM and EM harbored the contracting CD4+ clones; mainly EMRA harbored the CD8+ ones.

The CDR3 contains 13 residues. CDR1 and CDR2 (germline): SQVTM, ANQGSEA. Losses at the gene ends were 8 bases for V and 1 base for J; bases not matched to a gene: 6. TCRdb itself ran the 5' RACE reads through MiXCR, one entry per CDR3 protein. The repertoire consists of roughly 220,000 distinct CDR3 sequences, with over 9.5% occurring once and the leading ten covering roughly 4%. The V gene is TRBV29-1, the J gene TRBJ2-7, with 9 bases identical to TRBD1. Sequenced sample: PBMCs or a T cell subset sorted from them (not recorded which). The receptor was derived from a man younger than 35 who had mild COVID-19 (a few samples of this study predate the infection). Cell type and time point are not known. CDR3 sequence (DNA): TGCAGCCCACGGGACAGGGAGTCCTACGAGCAGTACTTC. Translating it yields CSPRDRESYEQYF.